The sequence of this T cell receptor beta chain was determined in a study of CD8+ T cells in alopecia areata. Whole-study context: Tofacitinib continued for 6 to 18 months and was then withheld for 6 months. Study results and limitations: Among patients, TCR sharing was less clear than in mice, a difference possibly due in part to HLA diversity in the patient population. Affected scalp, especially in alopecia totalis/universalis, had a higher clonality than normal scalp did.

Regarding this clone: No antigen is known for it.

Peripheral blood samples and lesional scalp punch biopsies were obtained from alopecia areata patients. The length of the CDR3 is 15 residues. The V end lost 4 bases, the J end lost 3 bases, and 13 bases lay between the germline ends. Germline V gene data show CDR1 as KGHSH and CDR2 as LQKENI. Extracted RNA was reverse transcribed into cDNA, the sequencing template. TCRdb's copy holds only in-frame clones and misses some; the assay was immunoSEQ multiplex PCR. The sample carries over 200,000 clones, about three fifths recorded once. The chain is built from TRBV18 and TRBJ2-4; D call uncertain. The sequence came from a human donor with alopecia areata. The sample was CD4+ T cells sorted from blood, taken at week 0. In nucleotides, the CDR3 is TGTGCCAGCTCACTTAGTGGCCACGTCAAAAACATTCAGTACTTC. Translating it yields CASSLSGHVKNIQYF. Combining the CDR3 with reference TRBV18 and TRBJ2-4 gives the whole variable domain NAGVMQNPRHLVRRRGQEARLRCSPMKGHSHVYWYRQLPEEGLKFMVYLQKENIIDESGMPKERFSAEFPKEGPSILRIQQVVRGDSAAYFCASSLSGHVKNIQYFGAGTRLSVL.